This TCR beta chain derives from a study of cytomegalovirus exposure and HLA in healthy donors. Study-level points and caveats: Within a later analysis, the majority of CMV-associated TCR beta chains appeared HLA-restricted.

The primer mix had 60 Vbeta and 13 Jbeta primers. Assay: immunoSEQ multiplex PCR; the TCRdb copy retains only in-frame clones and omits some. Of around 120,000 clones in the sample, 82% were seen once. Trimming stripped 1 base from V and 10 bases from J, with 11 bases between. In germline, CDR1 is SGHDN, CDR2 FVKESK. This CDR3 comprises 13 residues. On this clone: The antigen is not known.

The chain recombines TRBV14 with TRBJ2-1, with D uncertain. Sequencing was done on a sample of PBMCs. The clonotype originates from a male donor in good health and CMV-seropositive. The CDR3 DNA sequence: TGTGCCAGCAGCCAAGCTCATTCCGGGGAGCAGTTCTTC. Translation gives CASSQAHSGEQFF.